Listed here is a single TCR beta chain. Its antigen target is currently unknown. Nothing much larger sits one base from this clone, and base qualities are not available. Preparation of the library involved UMI-ligation and nested PCR. An equimolar mix of two oligonucleotides covering both TRBC1 and TRBC2 was used as the beta constant-region primer. A single-stranded oligonucleotide carrying the SP2 primer and a 12-nucleotide UMI was ligated to the 3' end of the cDNA by T4 RNA ligase 1. Four rounds of PCR, combining the SP2 primer with nested alpha and beta constant-region primers, were used to amplify the ligated cDNA. Incubation of the ligation reaction was carried out at 16 degrees C for about 18-25 hours. PCR2 was usually performed as a SYBR Green qPCR and halted at a preset threshold so that over-amplification would not occur. Agencourt AMPure XP magnetic beads were used for all purifications after the first. Libraries were quantified by Qubit and checked on a TapeStation, where a main peak was expected near 650 bp. Pooled libraries were sequenced on an Illumina MiSeq with v2 2x251 paired-end kits, typically giving roughly 0.9-2.1 million reads per sample. Each sample's library went into the pool at roughly 4.4 nM, and roughly 5-7.5% PhiX was added to help with cluster recognition. In the source study's methods: FASTQ reads processed by Demultiplexor were assigned V and J genes by Decombinator through tag matching that tolerated a single base-pair mismatch. Collapsinator relied on UMIs to fix sequencing errors as well as frequency errors caused by PCR heterogeneity. CDR3Translator translated TCRs and extracted CDR3s from the conserved cysteine to the FGXG phenylalanine, flagging non-productive sequences. Gini, Shannon entropy and inverse Simpson indices were calculated on repertoires that had been subsampled to equal numbers of UMI-defined TCRs. Power-law fits to clonotype abundance distributions were performed by maximum likelihood within the linear range. When run on a single naive CD8 sample, MIGEC and the pipeline yielded similar UMI counts, similar unique TCR numbers and similar clonal distributions. In one analysis, naive TCRs also found in any memory subset of the same donor were removed from the naive repertoire. A set of roughly 6,600 CMV-associated CDR3 sequences, compiled from VDJdb and a published dataset, was used to search the repertoires. TCRdb reanalyzed the raw reads on its own, using fastp at Q25 for trimming and MiXCR for clone calling, and kept in-frame beta chains. Every distinct CDR3 protein forms one entry, paired with its most common genes and DNA. TCRdb assigned the V and J calls; the authors' analysis was not used. Present in this sample are some 150,000 distinct CDR3 sequences, 15% to 20% of which were seen just once. The ten biggest clones cover around 0.14% of the sample.

This entry comes from a study of naive and memory T cell subsets (dated by TCRdb to between 2016 and 2019). A note on the overall study: Sorted naive and memory T cell subsets from peripheral blood were analyzed in the study using a UMI-based, open-source pipeline for TCR alpha and beta sequencing. Complete agreement was observed between the functional CMV T cell responses and the IgG serology results. RNA was DNase-treated and reverse transcribed with TCR constant-region primers, mostly using SuperScript III. Study-level results and caveats: Each clonotype was defined as a single alpha or beta chain sequence rather than as a paired alpha/beta receptor. The abundance of TCRs followed a power law with an exponent that differed between naive and memory subsets yet stayed consistent across the three individuals. In both CD4 and CD8 cells, going from naive through CM, EM and EMRA, the Gini index went up while Shannon and inverse Simpson diversity went down. RNA-based TCR counts may be influenced by expression changes linked to T cell activation and differentiation. The repertoire findings for the naive and memory subsets could not be validated against a ground truth, as none was available. Naive repertoires, especially CD8, contained a few larger clonotypes, possibly memory cells re-expressing CD45RA. Following error correction, more than 95% of naive TCR sequences occurred only once, which made naive abundance distributions much steeper than those of memory subsets.

Separate amplification of TCR alpha and beta chain libraries was performed from the second PCR step onward. The CMV status of each donor was determined by measuring IFNgamma production from CD4+ T cells after fresh PBMCs had been stimulated overnight with CMV viral lysate. CD4 T cells were positively selected using Miltenyi beads, after which CD8 T cells were positively selected from the CD4-negative fraction. Cells were stained for CD3, CD4, CD8, CD45RA, CD27 and a live/dead dye and were sorted on a BD Aria II into four subsets based on CD45RA and CD27. Blood came from a few healthy volunteers, each fractionated into CD4 and CD8 T cells and then into four differentiation subsets. Approximately 120 ml of peripheral blood was collected from each donor, and PBMC were isolated by Ficoll-Paque PLUS density-gradient centrifugation. The sorted cells were lysed in RLT buffer, after which RNA was extracted using a Qiagen RNeasy kit and kept at -80 degrees C.

Trimming takes 3 bases from V and 2 bases from J, and the germline ends sit 6 bases apart. According to the germline V gene, CDR1 reads SGHTA and CDR2 reads FQGNSA. The cysteine opens and the phenylalanine closes a CDR3 of 13 amino acids. This entry keeps only the CDR3 DNA: 39 bases, framed from base 1. Material for sequencing was naive CD4+ T cells from blood. The cell subset or site label of this sample denotes: naive T cells, CD45RA high CD27+. The receptor was isolated from a human donor in good health. The receptor chain draws on TRBV7-2 and TRBJ2-3; no D gene call is confident. CDR3 sequence: CASSFPFTDTQYF. The DNA sequence is TGTGCCAGCAGCTTCCCGTTCACAGATACGCAGTATTTT.